This passage covers 30 T cell receptor beta chains from one sample sequenced in a study of shared clonotypes between healthy human individuals. TCRdb's copy holds only in-frame clones and misses some; the assay was immunoSEQ multiplex PCR. The profile covers 1,500,000 or so clones, with 98% appearing a single time and under 0.45% taken by the ten largest. The sequenced sample was naive CD4+ T cells sorted from blood. The subset: CD45RA+ positively selected. The receptor set was obtained from a young man in good health.

The V gene is TRBV28, the J gene TRBJ2-7; D gene uncertain. The CDR3 totals 13 residues. CDR1 is MDHEN and CDR2 is SYDVKM in the germline V gene. The V gene lost 4 bases and the J gene lost 2 bases, with 9 bases spanning the gap. The CDR3 DNA reads TGTGCCAGCAGTTACCGCATCGCCTACGAGCAGTACTTC. This encodes CASSYRIAYEQYF. Based on the CDR3 plus reference TRBV28 and TRBJ2-7, the full variable domain is DVKVTQSSRYLVKRTGEKVFLECVQDMDHENMFWYRQDPGLGLRLIYFSYDVKMKEKGDIPEGYSVSREKKERFSLILESASTNQTSMYLCASSYRIAYEQYFGPGTRLTVT.

Points on this clone: Other DNA sequences of this sample code for an identical CDR3. J is TRBJ1-5 and V is TRBV19; TRBD1 matches 8 bases. V shed 6 bases, J shed 2 bases, and the junction held 0 bases outside the gene matches. The length of the CDR3 is 13 residues. From germline, CDR1 is LNHDA and CDR2 SQIVND (reference sequence). The DNA for the CDR3 is TGTGCCAGTAGGACAGGGGGCAATCAGCCCCAGCATTTT. Its translation is CASRTGGNQPQHF.

Regarding this clone: Other nucleotide sequences from this sample produce the same CDR3. This chain connects TRBV18 to TRBJ1-1; D remains ambiguous. CDR3 length: 15 amino acids. CDR1 and CDR2 (germline): KGHSH, LQKENI. The germline V and J ends were trimmed by 1 base and 4 bases, with 13 bases remaining between them. CDR3 amino acids: CASSPRVEGGTEAFF. The CDR3 region has the DNA TGTGCCAGCTCACCACGGGTCGAGGGAGGCACTGAAGCTTTCTTT.

The rearrangement links TRBV18 to TRBJ2-5; D is uncertain. V lost 1 base and J 5 bases, leaving 11 bases between the germline ends. This CDR3 comprises 14 residues. Germline CDR1 and CDR2: KGHSH and LQKENI. CDR3 in DNA: TGTGCCAGCTCACCACGAAAAGCCGAGGAGACCCAGTACTTC. Translated, it gives CASSPRKAEETQYF.

The chain has TRBV6-5 and TRBJ2-7; weak D call: TRBD1 (5 bases). The CDR3 has 14 residues. V was cut by 4 bases and J by 5 bases, with 15 bases left in between. CDR1 is MNHEY and CDR2 is SVGAGI in the germline V gene. The CDR3 sequence is CASSSPSRANEQYF. In nucleotides, the CDR3 is TGTGCCAGCAGTTCACCCAGCAGGGCAAACGAGCAGTACTTC.

V usage is TRBV6-6 and J usage is TRBJ2-3, with D unresolved. This CDR3 region has 12 residues. With 5 bases removed from V and 4 bases from J, the gap between germline ends came to 7 bases. From germline, CDR1 is MNHNY and CDR2 SVGAGI (reference sequence). The CDR3 is CASSLHADTQYF. For the CDR3, the DNA is TGTGCCAGCAGTCTACATGCAGATACGCAGTATTTT.

V is TRBV4-1 and J is TRBJ2-4, with D possibly TRBD1 on 6 matching bases. Germline V gene lookup returns CDR1 MGHRA and CDR2 YSYEKL. This CDR3 comprises 16 residues. V was shortened by 2 bases and J by 8 bases, with 19 bases between the two germline ends. The CDR3 here is CASSQSPRGTPYIQYF. As DNA, the CDR3 is TGCGCCAGCAGCCAATCCCCTAGGGGGACCCCATACATTCAGTACTTC.

The chain recombines TRBV25-1 with TRBJ2-2; TRBD1 aligns across 9 bases. V was pared by 1 base and J by 6 bases, with 6 bases of the junction left unmatched. The CDR3 contains 16 residues. The germline CDR1 and CDR2 sequences are MGHDK and SYGVNS. The CDR3 here is CASSELGQGNAGELFF. Here the CDR3 DNA reads TGTGCCAGCAGTGAATTGGGACAGGGCAATGCCGGGGAGCTGTTTTTT.

V and J are TRBV9 and TRBJ2-1; D is uncertain. V lost 3 bases and J lost 0, with 7 bases in between. The germline V gene has CDR1 SGDLS and CDR2 YYNGEE. The CDR3 has 14 residues. The CDR3 here is CASSAAPSYNEQFF. Written as DNA, the CDR3 is TGTGCCAGCAGCGCAGCCCCCTCCTACAATGAGCAGTTCTTC.

This chain joins TRBV5-8 and TRBJ2-3; D remains unclear. There are 15 residues in the CDR3. Trimming shortened V by 6 bases and J by 2 bases, and 16 bases separated the two germline ends. Germline V gene sequence: CDR1 SGHTS, CDR2 YDEGEE. Here the CDR3 reads CASTPFRSSTDTQYF. DNA for the CDR3: TGTGCCAGCACTCCATTCAGGAGTTCCACAGATACGCAGTATTTT.

The chain couples TRBV7-9 to TRBJ1-1; D may be TRBD1 (6 bases). The CDR3 has 15 amino acids. V was cut by 5 bases and J by 1 base, with 14 bases left in between. The V gene's germline CDR1 is SEHNR and CDR2 FQNEAQ (reference sequence). As DNA, the CDR3 is TGTGCCAGCAGCGACCAACCCAGGGGGAACACTGAAGCTTTCTTT. This gives the protein CASSDQPRGNTEAFF.

In its sample, this clone was seen once. The chain combines TRBV28 with TRBJ1-5, with 11 bases aligning to TRBD1. Germline CDR1 reads MDHEN; CDR2 reads SYDVKM. V was clipped by 5 bases and J by 5 bases; unmatched bases: 5. The CDR3 totals 15 residues. In nucleotides, the CDR3 is TGTGCCAGCAGTCACCGGGACAGGGGGGATCAGCCCCAGCATTTT. Amino acid sequence: CASSHRDRGDQPQHF.

The V call is TRBV7-9, the J call TRBJ2-7; 13 bases align to TRBD2. CDR3 length: 16 amino acids. The ends lost 5 bases at V and 4 bases at J; junction bases unmatched: 8. Germline assignment: CDR1 SEHNR and CDR2 FQNEAQ (reference sequence). CDR3 sequence: CASSPRTSGSKYEQYF. DNA of the CDR3: TGTGCCAGCAGCCCCCGGACTAGCGGGAGTAAATACGAGCAGTACTTC.

The gene calls are TRBV9 and TRBJ2-1; TRBD2 is a possible D gene (5 bases). The germline V and J ends were trimmed by 2 bases and 0 bases, with 12 bases remaining between them. The CDR3 extends over 16 amino acids. CDR1 SGDLS and CDR2 YYNGEE come from the germline V gene. The CDR3, as DNA: TGTGCCAGCAGCGTGAGACTATTTCCCTCCTACAATGAGCAGTTCTTC. Encoded protein: CASSVRLFPSYNEQFF.

The chain uses TRBV7-9 and TRBJ2-7, with a weak D call TRBD2 (6 bases). The V gene lost 5 bases and the J gene lost 0 bases, with 11 bases spanning the gap. CDR3 size: 14 residues. Germline V gene sequence: CDR1 SEHNR, CDR2 FQNEAQ (reference sequence). The CDR3 is CASSTRTNSYEQYF. As DNA, the CDR3 is TGTGCCAGCAGCACCCGGACTAACTCCTACGAGCAGTACTTC.

The chain uses TRBV5-1 and TRBJ2-7; tentatively, D is TRBD2 (5 bases). Trimming took 5 bases from V and 5 from J, leaving 20 bases between them. Germline V gene lookup returns CDR1 SGHRS and CDR2 YFSETQ. The CDR3 covers 15 residues. The chain's CDR3 is CASSRERTSVDEQYF. The DNA for the CDR3 is TGCGCCAGCAGTCGCGAGCGTACTAGTGTCGACGAGCAGTACTTC.

The V and J genes are TRBV7-2 and TRBJ2-7; 7 bases line up with TRBD1. Germline loops: CDR1 SGHTA, CDR2 FQGNSA. After removal of 1 base from V and 1 base from J, the junction contained 13 bases not matched to a gene. This CDR3 spans 18 amino acids. In DNA form, the CDR3 reads TGTGCCAGCAGCTTAGTCGGCCAGACAGGGTTGAATTCCTACGAGCAGTACTTC. It is translated as CASSLVGQTGLNSYEQYF.

This sequence joins TRBV10-2 and TRBJ2-2; D gene unclear. V was pared by 3 bases and J by 1 base, with 6 bases between. Germline lookup yields CDR1 WSHSY and CDR2 SAAADI. The CDR3 length is 14 residues. Written as DNA, the CDR3 is TGCGCCAGCAGTGATCCAGGGAACACCGGGGAGCTGTTTTTT. The encoded protein is CASSDPGNTGELFF.

The chain recombines TRBV5-4 with TRBJ2-7, with D maybe TRBD1 (5 bases). V was shortened by 5 bases and J by 3 bases, with 12 bases between the two germline ends. The CDR3 sequence is 13 residues long. CDR1 and CDR2 from the germline V gene are SGHNT and YYREEE (reference sequence). CDR3 DNA sequence: TGTGCCAGCAGTTCTGACCAGGGCTACGAGCAGTACTTC. Translating it yields CASSSDQGYEQYF.

The chain joins TRBV5-1 to TRBJ2-5; the match to TRBD1 covers 9 bases. CDR1 and CDR2 (germline): SGHRS, YFSETQ. There are 15 residues in the CDR3. J lost 5 bases, V lost 4 bases, and 9 bases had no gene match. As DNA, the CDR3 is TGCGCCAGCAGCCAATGGGGACAGGGTGAGGAGACCCAGTACTTC. This translates into CASSQWGQGEETQYF.

This sequence joins TRBV5-6 and TRBJ2-1, with TRBD2 matching 11 bases. V was clipped by 1 base and J by 4 bases; unmatched bases: 10. The CDR3 has 18 residues. From germline, CDR1 is SGHDT and CDR2 YYEEEE. The CDR3 sequence is CASSLLASLAGAYNEQFF. In nucleotides, the CDR3 is TGTGCCAGCAGCTTGTTGGCATCACTAGCGGGAGCATACAATGAGCAGTTCTTC.

The chain is built from TRBV7-8 and TRBJ2-7; 8 nucleotides match TRBD2. V was pared by 4 bases and J by 2 bases, with 13 bases of the junction left unmatched. This CDR3 has 17 amino acids. Germline-derived CDR1 and CDR2 are SGHVS and FQNEAQ. As DNA, the CDR3 is TGTGCCAGCAGCTCCAATCCGGGACTAGAGGGGACCTACGAGCAGTACTTC. It encodes CASSSNPGLEGTYEQYF.

This rearrangement joins TRBV2 to TRBJ2-1; 11 positions agree with TRBD2. Losses at the gene ends were 7 bases for V and 2 bases for J; bases not matched to a gene: 4. The CDR3 sequence is 15 residues long. In germline, CDR1 is SNHLY, CDR2 FYNNEI. CDR3 residues: CASTTSGNTYNEQFF. The DNA for the CDR3 is TGTGCCAGCACGACTAGCGGGAACACCTACAATGAGCAGTTCTTC.

The chain couples TRBV7-2 to TRBJ2-1, with 11 nucleotides matching TRBD2. V lost 3 bases, J lost 9 bases, and 7 bases stayed unmatched. The germline V gene encodes CDR1 SGHTA and CDR2 FQGNSA. CDR3 size: 15 residues. The CDR3 spells CASSFTSGSRGEQFF. The CDR3 nucleotides read TGTGCCAGCAGCTTTACTAGCGGGAGTAGAGGTGAGCAGTTCTTC. Using reference TRBV7-2 and TRBJ2-1 for the parts outside the CDR3, the full variable domain is GAGVSQSPSNKVTEKGKDVELRCDPISGHTALYWYRQSLGQGLEFLIYFQGNSAPDKSGLPSDRFSAERTGGSVSTLTIQRTQQEDSAVYLCASSFTSGSRGEQFFGPGTRLTVL.

This chain joins TRBV27 and TRBJ2-7; the D is unclear. CDR1 is MNHEY, CDR2 SMNVEV, per germline (reference sequence). The CDR3 spans 13 residues. V shed 4 bases and J shed 2 bases, with 9 bases lying between them. The CDR3 reads CASSSGGPYEQYF. The CDR3 bases are TGTGCCAGCAGTTCGGGCGGCCCCTACGAGCAGTACTTC.

The chain uses TRBV11-2 and TRBJ1-5; D is ambiguous. The germline V and J ends were trimmed by 4 bases and 1 base, with 14 bases remaining between them. CDR1 and CDR2 from the germline V gene are SGHAT and FQNNGV. This CDR3 has 16 residues. CDR3 sequence reads: CASSSGAGSSNQPQHF. Written as DNA, the CDR3 is TGTGCCAGCAGCTCAGGCGCTGGGTCCAGCAATCAGCCCCAGCATTTT.

This chain joins TRBV5-4 and TRBJ2-3; TRBD2 might be the D (5 bases). Germline V gene sequence: CDR1 SGHNT, CDR2 YYREEE (reference sequence). V was cut by 4 bases and J by 4 bases, with 13 bases left in between. The CDR3 has 14 residues. The CDR3 region has the DNA TGTGCCAGCAGCCATGGACTCTCCCCAGATACGCAGTATTTT. This encodes CASSHGLSPDTQYF.

The chain employs TRBV28 and TRBJ1-2; perhaps TRBD1 as D (6 bases). Between the trimmed V and J ends, which lost 5 bases and 5 bases, there was a span of 21 bases. The CDR3 consists of 16 residues. Germline CDR1 and CDR2: MDHEN and SYDVKM. The chain's CDR3 is CASSQGRGGEFYGYTF. In DNA form, the CDR3 reads TGTGCCAGCAGTCAGGGGAGAGGAGGGGAATTTTATGGCTACACCTTC.

This sequence joins TRBV9 and TRBJ2-6; the match to TRBD1 covers 7 bases. J lost 0 bases, V lost 4 bases, and 10 bases had no gene match. The CDR3 spans 18 residues. From germline, CDR1 is SGDLS and CDR2 YYNGEE. The CDR3 DNA sequence: TGTGCCAGCAGCTTTTCGGGACAGAAAAGCTCTGGGGCCAACGTCCTGACTTTC. Translated, it gives CASSFSGQKSSGANVLTF.

The chain links TRBV6-5 to TRBJ2-1; D possibly corresponds to TRBD2 (6 bases). CDR1 is MNHEY, CDR2 SVGAGI, per germline. The CDR3 runs 14 residues. Deletions cut 6 bases from V and 7 bases from J, with 16 bases between. CDR3 in DNA: TGTGCCAGCAGCCTAGACCTCGCGGGGAATGAGCAGTTCTTC. Its protein is CASSLDLAGNEQFF.